The rows below give T cell receptor beta chains drawn from one sample of a study of spatial heterogeneity in lung cancer. TCRdb processed the 5' RACE reads anew with MiXCR; each CDR3 protein has one entry. The table records 25,000 to 35,000 distinct CDR3 sequences, roughly 5.4% of them present only once. The source material was PBMCs, sampled at follow-up. These receptors were taken from a female donor with early-stage non-small cell lung cancer. CDR3s include the opening cysteine and the closing phenylalanine or tryptophan. Each record gives: D gene, clone size, J gene, V gene, CDR3 protein, CDR3 DNA. A D gene is named only where the DNA matches it firmly. Clone size is stated in some rows and not others, as once, few, many or a class when expanded.

d_gene: -
abundance: few
j_gene: TRBJ1-6
v_gene: TRBV25-1
CDR3aa: CASSEQVTYNSPLHF
CDR3nt: TGTGCCAGCAGTGAACAGGTTACCTATAATTCACCCCTCCACTTT

d_gene: -
abundance: many
j_gene: TRBJ2-1
v_gene: TRBV19
CDR3aa: CASSMSTNNEQFF
CDR3nt: TGTGCCAGTAGTATGTCCACTAACAATGAGCAGTTCTTC

d_gene: TRBD2
abundance: few
j_gene: TRBJ2-2
v_gene: TRBV7-3
CDR3aa: CASGPSGGNTGELFF
CDR3nt: TGTGCCAGCGGACCCAGCGGGGGTAACACCGGGGAGCTGTTTTTT

d_gene: TRBD2
abundance: many
j_gene: TRBJ2-1
v_gene: TRBV5-5
CDR3aa: CASSGTSGGPYNEQFF
CDR3nt: TGTGCCAGCAGCGGGACTAGCGGGGGACCCTACAATGAGCAGTTCTTC

d_gene: TRBD1
abundance: many
j_gene: TRBJ1-4
v_gene: TRBV5-6
CDR3aa: CASSHRGPGEKLFF
CDR3nt: TGTGCCAGCAGCCACAGGGGGCCGGGAGAAAAACTGTTTTTT

d_gene: TRBD2
abundance: many
j_gene: TRBJ2-3
v_gene: TRBV20-1
CDR3aa: CSAQTSGTDTQYF
CDR3nt: TGCAGTGCCCAGACTAGCGGCACAGATACGCAGTATTTT

d_gene: -
abundance: many
j_gene: TRBJ2-7
v_gene: TRBV29-1
CDR3aa: CSVVGRGVEQYF
CDR3nt: TGCAGCGTTGTTGGTCGGGGCGTGGAGCAGTACTTC

d_gene: -
abundance: -
j_gene: TRBJ2-1
v_gene: TRBV6-2/TRBV6-3
CDR3aa: CASSFRRDNEQFF
CDR3nt: TGTGCCAGCAGTTTCAGGCGCGACAATGAGCAGTTCTTC

d_gene: TRBD1
abundance: many
j_gene: TRBJ1-2
v_gene: TRBV28
CDR3aa: CASSSQSGDSRYTF
CDR3nt: TGTGCCAGCAGTTCCCAATCCGGGGACAGCAGATACACCTTC

d_gene: TRBD1
abundance: many
j_gene: TRBJ2-1
v_gene: TRBV7-2
CDR3aa: CASSLRGRANEQFF
CDR3nt: TGTGCCAGCAGCTTAAGGGGGCGGGCTAATGAGCAGTTCTTC

d_gene: -
abundance: many
j_gene: TRBJ2-1
v_gene: TRBV9
CDR3aa: CASSPLALPYNEQFF
CDR3nt: TGTGCCAGCAGCCCCCTTGCGCTTCCCTACAATGAGCAGTTCTTC

d_gene: TRBD1
abundance: many
j_gene: TRBJ2-2
v_gene: TRBV6-2/TRBV6-3
CDR3aa: CASSYSPGGPTGELFF
CDR3nt: TGTGCCAGCAGTTACTCACCAGGGGGCCCCACCGGGGAGCTGTTTTTT

d_gene: -
abundance: few
j_gene: TRBJ2-5
v_gene: TRBV3-1
CDR3aa: CASSLSAGPQETQYF
CDR3nt: TGTGCCAGCAGCCTGTCCGCGGGGCCTCAAGAGACCCAGTACTTC

d_gene: TRBD1
abundance: many
j_gene: TRBJ1-1
v_gene: TRBV4-2
CDR3aa: CASSQDPGQGEAFF
CDR3nt: TGTGCCAGCAGCCAAGATCCGGGACAGGGTGAAGCTTTCTTT

d_gene: TRBD2
abundance: many
j_gene: TRBJ2-3
v_gene: TRBV29-1
CDR3aa: CSVGTSQTDTQYF
CDR3nt: TGCAGCGTTGGGACTAGTCAAACAGATACGCAGTATTTT

d_gene: TRBD2
abundance: many
j_gene: TRBJ2-1
v_gene: TRBV9
CDR3aa: CASSVAGTSGRAPPKQFF
CDR3nt: TGTGCCAGCAGCGTAGCTGGGACTAGCGGGAGGGCACCTCCTAAGCAGTTCTTC

d_gene: -
abundance: many
j_gene: TRBJ2-5
v_gene: TRBV18
CDR3aa: CASSPGGGETQYF
CDR3nt: TGTGCCAGCTCACCCGGAGGAGGGGAGACCCAGTACTTC

d_gene: -
abundance: many
j_gene: TRBJ2-3
v_gene: TRBV7-2
CDR3aa: CASSLAFSGPSTDTQYF
CDR3nt: TGTGCCAGCAGCTTAGCGTTTTCAGGCCCAAGCACAGATACGCAGTATTTT

d_gene: TRBD1
abundance: many
j_gene: TRBJ1-5
v_gene: TRBV19
CDR3aa: CASSEGQGIAGNQPQHF
CDR3nt: TGTGCCAGTAGTGAAGGACAGGGAATAGCTGGCAATCAGCCCCAGCATTTT

d_gene: TRBD1
abundance: many
j_gene: TRBJ1-4
v_gene: TRBV4-3
CDR3aa: CASSAEDRGSKLFF
CDR3nt: TGCGCCAGCAGCGCCGAGGACAGGGGATCCAAACTGTTTTTT

d_gene: -
abundance: few
j_gene: TRBJ2-1
v_gene: TRBV18
CDR3aa: CASSPPAVYEQFF
CDR3nt: TGTGCCAGCTCACCCCCCGCGGTCTATGAGCAGTTCTTC

d_gene: TRBD1
abundance: many
j_gene: TRBJ1-6
v_gene: TRBV5-1
CDR3aa: CASSYWMTGSNSPLHF
CDR3nt: TGCGCCAGCAGCTATTGGATGACAGGGTCGAATTCACCCCTCCACTTT

d_gene: -
abundance: many
j_gene: TRBJ2-7
v_gene: TRBV20-1
CDR3aa: CSAIREGREQYF
CDR3nt: TGCAGTGCTATCCGGGAAGGCCGCGAGCAGTACTTC

d_gene: -
abundance: many
j_gene: TRBJ1-1
v_gene: TRBV30
CDR3aa: CAWSRDLYTEAFF
CDR3nt: TGTGCCTGGAGTCGCGATTTATACACTGAAGCTTTCTTT

d_gene: TRBD2
abundance: many
j_gene: TRBJ2-1
v_gene: TRBV12-5
CDR3aa: CASGSGSGRGYNEQFF
CDR3nt: TGTGCTAGTGGTTCCGGTAGCGGGAGGGGATACAATGAGCAGTTCTTC

d_gene: TRBD2
abundance: -
j_gene: TRBJ2-7
v_gene: TRBV7-2
CDR3aa: CASSRTSGGNYEQYF
CDR3nt: TGTGCCAGCAGCCGTACTAGCGGGGGGAATTACGAGCAGTACTTC

d_gene: TRBD2
abundance: many
j_gene: TRBJ2-2
v_gene: TRBV12-3/TRBV12-4
CDR3aa: CASSFGGGVTGELFF
CDR3nt: TGTGCCAGCAGTTTTGGCGGGGGGGTCACCGGGGAGCTGTTTTTT

d_gene: TRBD1
abundance: many
j_gene: TRBJ2-3
v_gene: TRBV20-1
CDR3aa: CSARDRGPKSTDTQYF
CDR3nt: TGCAGTGCTAGGGACAGGGGACCGAAAAGCACAGATACGCAGTATTTT

d_gene: -
abundance: many
j_gene: TRBJ2-2
v_gene: TRBV3-1
CDR3aa: CASSQGLSANTGELFF
CDR3nt: TGTGCCAGCAGCCAAGGTCTGTCAGCGAACACCGGGGAGCTGTTTTTT

d_gene: -
abundance: many
j_gene: TRBJ2-3
v_gene: TRBV12-3/TRBV12-4
CDR3aa: CASSLTGTDTQYF
CDR3nt: TGTGCCAGCAGTTTAACTGGCACAGATACGCAGTATTTT

d_gene: -
abundance: many
j_gene: TRBJ1-1
v_gene: TRBV4-3
CDR3aa: CASSQETGSLNTEAFF
CDR3nt: TGCGCCAGCAGCCAAGAGACGGGGTCCTTGAACACTGAAGCTTTCTTT

d_gene: TRBD1
abundance: few
j_gene: TRBJ2-7
v_gene: TRBV5-1
CDR3aa: CASRYDRDEQYF
CDR3nt: TGCGCCAGCAGATACGACAGGGACGAGCAGTACTTC

d_gene: -
abundance: many
j_gene: TRBJ2-3
v_gene: TRBV10-3
CDR3aa: CAISESHATTDTQYF
CDR3nt: TGTGCCATCAGTGAGTCGCATGCGACCACAGATACGCAGTATTTT

d_gene: TRBD1
abundance: few
j_gene: TRBJ1-3
v_gene: TRBV20-1
CDR3aa: CSARDQDRAGNTIYF
CDR3nt: TGCAGTGCTAGAGACCAAGACAGGGCTGGAAACACCATATATTTT